This TCR beta chain was identified in a study of blood T cell repertoires in COVID-19. Study-level information: The cDNA or gDNA used as material had been derived from T cells, B-cell-depleted T cells, or PBMCs.

CDR1 and CDR2 (germline): SGHRS, YFSETQ. V was clipped by 2 bases and J by 1 base, with 15 bases between them. This CDR3 spans 17 amino acids. Study processing details: Researchers report that nucleated cell counts were estimated from reference gene primer amplification. Repertoires were generated with immunoSEQ multiplex PCR, while TCRdb's copy carries only in-frame clones and drops some. V and J calls plus clone size are reproduced from that table; the DNA served to infer D and trimming. In the table there are hundreds of thousands of clones, around 88% of which are singletons. Recovered participants had two consecutive negative NP/OP PCR tests, healthcare professional clearance, or symptom resolution.

The sequence came from a woman in her twenties or thirties who had recovered from COVID-19. This sequence joins TRBV5-1 and TRBJ1-4; weak D call: TRBD1 (5 bases). The material sequenced was PBMCs or T cells enriched from blood (not recorded which). This CDR3 reads CASSLRRGEGTNEKLFF. CDR3 bases: TGCGCCAGCAGCTTACGAAGGGGCGAAGGAACTAATGAAAAACTGTTTTTT.